This T cell receptor (beta chain) was profiled in a study of response to subunit inactivated influenza vaccine. TCRdb redid the calling of the RT-PCR reads with MiXCR, one entry per CDR3 protein. The sample includes just under 550,000 distinct CDR3 sequences, around 21% of them seen just once. The V end lost 1 base, the J end lost 1 base, and 11 bases lay between the germline ends. This CDR3 is built from 16 residues. Per germline, CDR1 LGHNA and CDR2 YSLEER. The data were also submitted as part of a second study, on T cells expressing NK-cell markers. That study adds: TCR beta cDNA was made by 5'RACE template switching with UMIs. According to the study, TCR beta repertoires originated from sorted CD3+CD56+NKG2C+, CD3+CD56+NKG2C- and CD3+CD56-NKG2C+ T cells. Of CD8+ T cells, roughly 1.0-7.0% belonged to dominant NKG2C+ clonotypes in roughly 6 donors. The same clonotypes also predominated in the CD3+CD56-NKG2C+ fraction of several donors.

The chain combines TRBV4-3 with TRBJ2-4; weak D call: TRBD1 (5 bases). The sequence was collected from a man between 50 and 59 years old who received an inactivated influenza vaccine. The source was CD4+ T cells sorted from PBMCs, collected roughly 12 days after vaccination. The CDR3 DNA follows: TGCGCCAGCAGCCAAGGGGCAAAGGGGGCCAAAAACATTCAGTACTTC. Its translation is CASSQGAKGAKNIQYF.